This T cell receptor beta chain appears in the sequencing data of a study of T cells in Graves' hyperthyroidism and ophthalmopathy. Study-level points and caveats: From stable hyperthyroidism, ophthalmopathy was set apart by a 13 V-J model.

RNA transcripts served as the template for amplifying TCR beta CDR3 regions. Carried out on the TCR CDR3, a first-round RT-PCR used the HTBI primer set. TCRdb processed the multiplex PCR reads anew with MiXCR; each CDR3 protein has one entry. Of around 250,000 distinct CDR3 sequences in the sample, about 16% were seen once. As concerns this clonotype: The antigen is undetermined.

The sample was blood. The receptor was isolated from a woman under 30 with Graves' ophthalmopathy.

The CDR3 reads CSARDWTSGPQETQYF. CDR3 sequence (DNA): TGCAGTGCTAGAGATTGGACTAGCGGGCCCCAAGAGACCCAGTACTTC. V gene TRBV20-1 combines with J gene TRBJ2-5, with 11 bases aligning to TRBD2. V lost 0 bases, J lost 1 base, and 4 bases stayed unmatched. The CDR3 runs to 16 residues. CDR1 is DFQATT and CDR2 is SNEGSKA in the germline V gene (reference sequence).